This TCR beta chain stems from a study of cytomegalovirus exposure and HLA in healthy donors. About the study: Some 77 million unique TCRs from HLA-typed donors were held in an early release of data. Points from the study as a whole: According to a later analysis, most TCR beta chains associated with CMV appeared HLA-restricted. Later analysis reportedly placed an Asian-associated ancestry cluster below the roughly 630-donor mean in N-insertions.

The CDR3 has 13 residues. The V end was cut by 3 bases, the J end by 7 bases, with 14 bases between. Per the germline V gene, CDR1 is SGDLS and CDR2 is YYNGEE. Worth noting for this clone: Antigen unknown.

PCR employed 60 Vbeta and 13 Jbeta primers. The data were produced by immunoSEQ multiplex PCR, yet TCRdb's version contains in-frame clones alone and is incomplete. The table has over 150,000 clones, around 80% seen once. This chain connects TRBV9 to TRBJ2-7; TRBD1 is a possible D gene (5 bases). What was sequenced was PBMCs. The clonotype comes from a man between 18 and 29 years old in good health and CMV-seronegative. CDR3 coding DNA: TGTGCCAGCAGCGCCTCAGGGTCTTGGGAGCAGTACTTC. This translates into CASSASGSWEQYF.